This T cell receptor beta chain emerged from a study of CD8 T cell repertoires and HIV-1 epitope variants. Turning to the study itself: IL-2, IL-7 and IL-15 were added on days 3 and 7 of roughly eleven-day cultures. An uncultured baseline aliquot held 1M T cells.

Deletions cut 1 base from V and 0 bases from J, with 10 bases between. In germline, CDR1 is MGHRA, CDR2 YSYEKL. This CDR3 comprises 15 residues. Produced via immunoSEQ multiplex PCR; TCRdb's table is partial and in-frame only. This table has 5,400 or so clones, approximately 70% appearing once. With regard to this clone: Its target is not known.

The origin of this receptor is a male donor with HIV. This sequence joins TRBV4-1 and TRBJ2-7; D is ambiguous. The sequenced material came from cultured CD8+ T cells derived from PBMCs. CDR3 in DNA: TGCGCCAGCAGCCAAGGCGTGGGCGGCTCCTACGAGCAGTACTTC. Translation: CASSQGVGGSYEQYF.